This TCR beta chain was observed in a study of cytomegalovirus exposure and HLA in healthy donors. In the case of this clone: Its antigen is undetermined.

Study-wide findings and caveats: A later analysis linked a missense DCLRE1C variant to TCR beta V- and J-gene trimming.

Researchers ran the PCR with 60 Vbeta and 13 Jbeta primers. In the authors' workflow: In a later analysis, the count reached about 80 million unique TCR beta chains, with about 12 million shared. The method was immunoSEQ multiplex PCR; TCRdb's version includes in-frame clones alone and lacks a portion of them. From that table come the V and J calls and clone size; the DNA was used to work out D and trimming. The ten top clones account for roughly 27%, within a sample of more than 40,000 clones. The CDR3 consists of 14 residues. CDR1 and CDR2 (germline): LGHNA, YSLEER. V was pared by 3 bases and J by 3 bases, with 11 bases between.

V is TRBV4-3 and J is TRBJ1-1; D unclear. This clonotype was sampled from a man aged 40-49 years in good health and CMV-seropositive. The specimen was PBMCs. This CDR3 is CASSQEWRDTEAFF. The CDR3 nucleotides are TGCGCCAGCAGCCAGGAGTGGAGGGACACTGAAGCTTTCTTT.